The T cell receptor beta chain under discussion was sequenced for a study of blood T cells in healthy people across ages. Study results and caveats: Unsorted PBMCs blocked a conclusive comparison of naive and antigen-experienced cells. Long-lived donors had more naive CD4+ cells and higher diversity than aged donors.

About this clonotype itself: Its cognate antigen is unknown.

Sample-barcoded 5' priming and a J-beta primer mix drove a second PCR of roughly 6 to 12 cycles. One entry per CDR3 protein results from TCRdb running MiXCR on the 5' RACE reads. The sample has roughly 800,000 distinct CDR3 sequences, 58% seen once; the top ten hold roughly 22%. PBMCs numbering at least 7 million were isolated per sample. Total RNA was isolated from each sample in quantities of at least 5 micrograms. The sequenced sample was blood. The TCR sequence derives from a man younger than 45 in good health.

This CDR3 reads CASTLGIRYQETQYF. DNA for the CDR3: TGTGCCAGCACCCTGGGGATACGGTACCAAGAGACCCAGTACTTC. The chain carries TRBV7-9 and TRBJ2-5; D unresolved. CDR1 SEHNR and CDR2 FQNEAQ come from the germline V gene (reference sequence). The ends were cut back, 7 bases at V and 0 bases at J, with 15 bases in the middle. This CDR3 has 15 residues.